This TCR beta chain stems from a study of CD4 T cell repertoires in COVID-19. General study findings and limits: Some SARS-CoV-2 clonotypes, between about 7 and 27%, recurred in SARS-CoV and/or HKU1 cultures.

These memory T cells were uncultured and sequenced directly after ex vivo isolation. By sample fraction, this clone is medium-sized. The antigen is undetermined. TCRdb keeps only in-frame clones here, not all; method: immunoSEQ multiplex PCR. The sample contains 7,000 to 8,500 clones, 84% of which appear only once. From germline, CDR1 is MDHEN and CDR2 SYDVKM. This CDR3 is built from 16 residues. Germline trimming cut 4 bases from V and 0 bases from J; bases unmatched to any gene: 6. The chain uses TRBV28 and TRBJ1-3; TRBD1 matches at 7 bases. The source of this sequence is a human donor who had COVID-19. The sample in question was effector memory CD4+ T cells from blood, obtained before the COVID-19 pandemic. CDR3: CASSSPRGLSGNTIYF. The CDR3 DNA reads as TGTGCCAGCAGTTCCCCGAGGGGGCTCTCTGGAAACACCATATATTTT.